This TCR beta chain appears in the sequencing data of a study of cytomegalovirus exposure and HLA in healthy donors. Study as a whole: An analysis done earlier identified roughly 120 million unique TCR beta sequences from around 180 million T cells. Points from the study as a whole: Reportedly, a later analysis found an Asian-associated ancestry cluster had fewer N-insertions than the approximately 670-donor mean. Only CMV serostatus was available as immune exposure information.

On this clone: Its cognate antigen is unknown.

Donors consisted of healthy bone marrow donors. Germline CDR1 reads SNHLY; CDR2 reads FYNNEI. The CDR3 runs to 15 residues. Between the trimmed V and J ends, which lost 7 bases and 1 base, there was a span of 16 bases. A multiplex PCR was run with 60 Vbeta primers and 13 Jbeta primers. Assay used: immunoSEQ multiplex PCR; TCRdb lists only in-frame clones, some missing. The table shows 99,000 or so clones, with around 86% occurring only once. V is TRBV2 and J is TRBJ1-1; TRBD1 is a possible D gene (5 bases). Sequenced input: PBMCs. This TCR was recovered from a man aged 25-45 years in good health and CMV-seropositive. DNA of the CDR3: TGTGCCAGCACTCCCTGGCAGGGTGGGAACACTGAAGCTTTCTTT. Translating it yields CASTPWQGGNTEAFF.